These T cell receptor beta chains were read from a single sample in a study of TIL therapy for anti-PD-1-resistant metastatic lung cancer. Repertoires were generated with immunoSEQ multiplex PCR, while TCRdb's copy carries only in-frame clones and drops some. Of tens of thousands of clones listed, 70% to 85% are singletons. Material: blood, obtained at baseline. The source is a woman aged 30-79 years with non-small cell lung cancer. Each CDR3 is given with its conserved first and last residue. A D gene is named only where the DNA matches it firmly. Part of the rows lack a size; the others show once, few, many or a class for expanded clones.

abundance,j_gene,len,d_gene,v_gene,CDR3aa,CDR3nt
-,TRBJ1-1,14,-,TRBV18,CASSPIDLNTEAFF,TGTGCCAGCTCACCAATCGACTTAAACACTGAAGCTTTCTTT
-,TRBJ1-1,15,-,TRBV18,CASSPPFGLHTEAFF,TGTGCCAGCTCACCACCGTTCGGGCTACACACTGAAGCTTTCTTT
-,TRBJ2-4,14,-,TRBV28,CASSPGDVKNIQYF,TGTGCCAGCAGTCCTGGGGATGTCAAAAACATTCAGTACTTC
-,TRBJ1-4,15,TRBD1,TRBV27,CASSPGTGIGEKLFF,TGTGCCAGCAGTCCTGGGACAGGGATCGGAGAAAAACTGTTTTTT
-,TRBJ2-2,18,TRBD1,TRBV7-8,CASRGTGHRLALTGELFF,TGTGCCAGCAGAGGGACAGGGCACCGACTAGCCCTCACCGGGGAGCTGTTTTTT
once,TRBJ2-1,17,TRBD2,TRBV19,CASSTIGGGPDFNEQFF,TGTGCCAGTAGTACCATCGGGGGAGGGCCTGATTTCAATGAGCAGTTCTTC
-,TRBJ2-1,14,TRBD1,TRBV19,CASSTGQGAGEQFF,TGTGCCAGTAGTACCGGACAGGGGGCCGGTGAGCAGTTCTTC
-,TRBJ2-7,13,-,TRBV5-4,CASSFDSPYEQYF,TGTGCCAGCAGCTTCGACAGTCCCTACGAGCAGTACTTC
-,TRBJ1-1,11,TRBD1,TRBV28,CASSLQGGAFF,TGTGCCAGCAGCTTACAGGGGGGAGCTTTCTTT
-,TRBJ1-2,14,-,TRBV19,CASSRTDIQGGSAF,TGTGCCAGTAGTAGGACAGACATCCAAGGCGGGTCCGCCTTC
few,TRBJ1-2,15,TRBD1,TRBV6-5,CASRRDRLANYGYTF,TGTGCCAGCAGGAGGGACAGGCTAGCTAACTATGGCTACACCTTC
-,TRBJ1-2,15,-,TRBV19,CASSSGAGTTDGYTF,TGTGCCAGTAGTAGCGGGGCCGGGACAACGGATGGCTACACCTTC
-,TRBJ1-5,12,-,TRBV28,CASSPERQPQHF,TGTGCCAGCAGTCCTGAGCGTCAGCCCCAGCATTTT
-,TRBJ2-1,19,TRBD2,TRBV7-9,CASSSVPGLAGGTYNEQFF,TGTGCCAGCAGCTCCGTCCCGGGACTAGCGGGCGGGACCTACAATGAGCAGTTCTTC
-,TRBJ2-5,12,-,TRBV5-4,CASSFGTATQYF,TGTGCCAGCAGCTTTGGGACGGCTACCCAGTACTTC
-,TRBJ1-3,16,TRBD1,TRBV5-5,CASSTRQGAVRNTIYF,TGTGCCAGCAGCACCAGACAGGGTGCGGTTAGGAACACCATATATTTT
few,TRBJ2-7,12,TRBD1,TRBV7-9,CASSPDRAEQYF,TGTGCCAGCAGCCCCGACAGGGCCGAGCAGTACTTC
-,TRBJ2-1,13,-,TRBV30,CAWTLERFNEQFF,TGTGCCTGGACCCTTGAGCGATTCAATGAGCAGTTCTTC
few,TRBJ1-2,12,TRBD1,TRBV7-9,CASSPGQGGYTF,TGTGCCAGCAGCCCCGGACAGGGCGGCTACACCTTC
-,TRBJ2-5,11,-,TRBV20-1,CSAGGQETQYF,TGCAGTGCAGGCGGCCAAGAGACCCAGTACTTC
-,TRBJ2-7,13,-,TRBV27,CASKVGTSYEQYF,TGTGCCAGCAAGGTTGGGACCTCCTACGAGCAGTACTTC
-,TRBJ2-3,17,TRBD1,TRBV11-3,CASSPRGQGGGTDTQYF,TGTGCCAGCAGCCCCAGGGGACAGGGGGGAGGCACAGATACGCAGTATTTT
-,TRBJ2-6,14,-,TRBV2,CASIGLSGANVLTF,TGTGCCAGCATAGGTCTCTCTGGGGCCAACGTCCTGACTTTC
-,TRBJ1-1,14,-,TRBV4-3,CASSQQDRITEAFF,TGCGCCAGCAGCCAACAAGACAGGATCACTGAAGCTTTCTTT
few,TRBJ1-1,13,-,TRBV11-1,CASSLAQDTEAFF,TGTGCCAGCAGCTTAGCGCAGGACACTGAAGCTTTCTTT
-,TRBJ2-5,13,-,TRBV30,CAWSVLVQETQYF,TGTGCCTGGAGTGTGTTGGTTCAAGAGACCCAGTACTTC